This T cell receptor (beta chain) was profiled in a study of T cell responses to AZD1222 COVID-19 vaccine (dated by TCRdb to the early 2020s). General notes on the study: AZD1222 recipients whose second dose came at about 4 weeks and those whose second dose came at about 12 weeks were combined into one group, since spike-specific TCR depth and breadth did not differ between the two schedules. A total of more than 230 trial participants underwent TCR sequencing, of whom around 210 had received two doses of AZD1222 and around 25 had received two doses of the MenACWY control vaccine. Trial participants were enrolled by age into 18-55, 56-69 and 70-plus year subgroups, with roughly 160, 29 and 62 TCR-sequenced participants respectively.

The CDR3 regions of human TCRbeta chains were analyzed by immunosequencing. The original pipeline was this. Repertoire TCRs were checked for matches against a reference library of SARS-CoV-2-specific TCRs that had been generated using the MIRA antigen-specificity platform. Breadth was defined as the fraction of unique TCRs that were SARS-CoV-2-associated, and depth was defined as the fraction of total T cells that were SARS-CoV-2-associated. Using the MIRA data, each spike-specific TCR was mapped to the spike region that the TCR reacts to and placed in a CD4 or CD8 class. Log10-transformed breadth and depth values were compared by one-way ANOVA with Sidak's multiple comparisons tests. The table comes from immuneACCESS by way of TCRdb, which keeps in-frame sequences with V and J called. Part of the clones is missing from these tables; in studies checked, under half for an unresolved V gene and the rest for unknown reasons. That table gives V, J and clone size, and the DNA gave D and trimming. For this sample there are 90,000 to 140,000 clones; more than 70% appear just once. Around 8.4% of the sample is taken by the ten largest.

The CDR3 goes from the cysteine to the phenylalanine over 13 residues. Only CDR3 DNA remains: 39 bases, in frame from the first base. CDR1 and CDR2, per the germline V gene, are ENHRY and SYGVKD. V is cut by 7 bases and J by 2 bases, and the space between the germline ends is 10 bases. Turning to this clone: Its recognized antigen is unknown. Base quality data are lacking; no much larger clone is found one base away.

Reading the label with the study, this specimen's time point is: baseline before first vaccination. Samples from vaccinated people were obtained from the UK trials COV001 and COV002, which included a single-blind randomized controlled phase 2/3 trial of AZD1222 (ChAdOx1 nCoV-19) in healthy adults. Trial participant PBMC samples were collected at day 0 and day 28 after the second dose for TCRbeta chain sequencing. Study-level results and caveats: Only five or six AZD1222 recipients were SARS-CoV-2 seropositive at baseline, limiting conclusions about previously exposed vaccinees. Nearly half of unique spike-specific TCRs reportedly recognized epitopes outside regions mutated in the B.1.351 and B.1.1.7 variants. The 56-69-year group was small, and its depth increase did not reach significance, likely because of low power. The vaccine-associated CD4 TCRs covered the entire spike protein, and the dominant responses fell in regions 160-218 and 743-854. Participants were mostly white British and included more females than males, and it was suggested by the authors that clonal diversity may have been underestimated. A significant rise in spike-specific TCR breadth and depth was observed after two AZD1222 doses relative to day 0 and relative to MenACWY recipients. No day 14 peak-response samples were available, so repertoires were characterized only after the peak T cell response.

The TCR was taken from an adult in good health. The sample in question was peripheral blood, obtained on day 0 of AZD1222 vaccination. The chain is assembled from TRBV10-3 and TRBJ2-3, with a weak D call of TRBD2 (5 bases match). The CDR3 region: CAITAGFTDTQYF. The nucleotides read TGTGCCATCACCGCGGGCTTCACAGATACGCAGTATTTT.